This TCR beta chain was identified in a study of blood T cell repertoires in COVID-19. At the level of the study: Samples came from the United States, Italy and Spain, spanning acute and convalescent COVID-19. T cells, B-cell-depleted T cells, or PBMCs supplied cDNA or gDNA.

Germline CDR1 is SEHNR and CDR2 is FQNEAQ (reference sequence). Germline trimming cut 1 base from V and 9 bases from J; bases unmatched to any gene: 10. The CDR3 runs 17 residues. As handled by the study authors: Reference gene primers were amplified, and this amplification served to estimate nucleated cell counts. The method was immunoSEQ multiplex PCR; TCRdb's version includes in-frame clones alone and lacks a portion of them. The D gene and trimming were derived from the DNA, and the V and J assignments and clone size from that table. Of 250,000 or so clones listed, around four fifths are singletons. This clone has a handful of counts.

The chain couples TRBV7-9 to TRBJ1-6; 9 bases match TRBD1. Sequencing was done on a sample of peripheral blood. The receptor was isolated from a woman in her sixties or seventies with acute or convalescent COVID-19. The CDR3 DNA follows: TGTGCCAGCAGCTTAGGGACAGGGGCGACCTTAGGTTCACCCCTCCACTTT. Protein: CASSLGTGATLGSPLHF.